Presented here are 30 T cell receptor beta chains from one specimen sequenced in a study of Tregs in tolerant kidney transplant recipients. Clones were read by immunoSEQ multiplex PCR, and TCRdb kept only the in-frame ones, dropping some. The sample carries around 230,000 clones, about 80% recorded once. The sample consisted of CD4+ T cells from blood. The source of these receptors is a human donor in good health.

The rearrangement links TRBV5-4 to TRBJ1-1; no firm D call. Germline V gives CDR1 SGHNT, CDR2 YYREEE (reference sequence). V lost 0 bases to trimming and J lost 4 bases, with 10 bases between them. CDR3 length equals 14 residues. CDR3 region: CASSLGSGVTEAFF. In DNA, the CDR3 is TGTGCCAGCAGCTTGGGGAGTGGGGTCACTGAAGCTTTCTTT. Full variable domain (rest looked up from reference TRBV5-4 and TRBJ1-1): ETGVTQSPTHLIKTRGQQVTLRCSSQSGHNTVSWYQQALGQGPQFIFQYYREEENGRGNFPPRFSGLQFPNYSSELNVNALELDDSALYLCASSLGSGVTEAFFGQGTRLTVV.

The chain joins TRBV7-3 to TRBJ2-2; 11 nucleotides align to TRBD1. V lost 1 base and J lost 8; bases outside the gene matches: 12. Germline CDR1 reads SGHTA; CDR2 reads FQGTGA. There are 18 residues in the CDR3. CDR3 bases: TGTGCCAGCAGCTTAATAGGGTTCGGACAGGGGGCAATAGGGGAGCTGTTTTTT. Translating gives CASSLIGFGQGAIGELFF.

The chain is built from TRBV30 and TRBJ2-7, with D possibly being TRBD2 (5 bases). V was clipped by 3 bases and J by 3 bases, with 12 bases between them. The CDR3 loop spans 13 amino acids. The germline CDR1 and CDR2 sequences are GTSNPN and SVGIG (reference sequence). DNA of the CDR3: TGTGCCTGGAGGGACTGGAAAAGCTACGAGCAGTACTTC. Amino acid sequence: CAWRDWKSYEQYF.

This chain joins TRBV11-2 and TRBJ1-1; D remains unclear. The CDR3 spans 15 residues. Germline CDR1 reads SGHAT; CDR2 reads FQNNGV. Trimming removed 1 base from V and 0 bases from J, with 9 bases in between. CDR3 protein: CASSLGSAVNTEAFF. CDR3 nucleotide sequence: TGTGCCAGCAGCTTAGGTTCGGCAGTGAACACTGAAGCTTTCTTT.

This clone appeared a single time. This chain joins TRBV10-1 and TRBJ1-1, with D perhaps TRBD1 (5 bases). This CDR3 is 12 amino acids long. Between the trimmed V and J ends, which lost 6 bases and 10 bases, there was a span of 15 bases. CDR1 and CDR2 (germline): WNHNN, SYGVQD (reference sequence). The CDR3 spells CASSVGPGRAFF. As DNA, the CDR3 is TGCGCCAGCAGCGTGGGTCCGGGACGAGCTTTCTTT.

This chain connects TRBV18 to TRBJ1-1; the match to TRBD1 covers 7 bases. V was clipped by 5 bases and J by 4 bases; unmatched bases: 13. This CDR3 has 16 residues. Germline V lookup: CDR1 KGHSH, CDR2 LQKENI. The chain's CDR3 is CASSDRQGRGGTEAFF. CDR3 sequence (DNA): TGTGCCAGCTCAGACAGACAGGGCCGAGGAGGCACTGAAGCTTTCTTT.

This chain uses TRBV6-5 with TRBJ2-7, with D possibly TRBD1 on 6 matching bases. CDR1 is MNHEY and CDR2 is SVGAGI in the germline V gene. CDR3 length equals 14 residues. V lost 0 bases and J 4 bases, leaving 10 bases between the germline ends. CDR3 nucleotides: TGTGCCAGCAGTTACTCGAGACAGGCATACGAGCAGTACTTC. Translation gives CASSYSRQAYEQYF.

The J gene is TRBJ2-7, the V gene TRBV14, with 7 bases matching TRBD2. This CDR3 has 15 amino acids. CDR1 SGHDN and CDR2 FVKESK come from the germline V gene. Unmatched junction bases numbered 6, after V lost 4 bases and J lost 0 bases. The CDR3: CASSPLGGDSYEQYF. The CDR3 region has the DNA TGTGCCAGCAGCCCCTTGGGGGGGGACTCCTACGAGCAGTACTTC.

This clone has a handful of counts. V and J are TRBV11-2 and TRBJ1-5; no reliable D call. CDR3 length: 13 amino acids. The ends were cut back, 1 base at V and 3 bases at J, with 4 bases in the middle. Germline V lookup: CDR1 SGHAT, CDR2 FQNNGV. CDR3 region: CASSLAVNQPQHF. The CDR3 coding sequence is TGTGCCAGCAGCTTAGCAGTCAATCAGCCCCAGCATTTT. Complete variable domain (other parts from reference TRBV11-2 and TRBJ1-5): EAGVAQSPRYKIIEKRQSVAFWCNPISGHATLYWYQQILGQGPKLLIQFQNNGVVDDSQLPKDRFSAERLKGVDSTLKIQPAKLEDSAVYLCASSLAVNQPQHFGDGTRLSIL.

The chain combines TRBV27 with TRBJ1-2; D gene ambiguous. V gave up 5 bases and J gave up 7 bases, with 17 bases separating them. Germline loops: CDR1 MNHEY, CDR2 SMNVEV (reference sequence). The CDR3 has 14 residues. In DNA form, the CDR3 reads TGTGCCAGCAGTCCCTGGACTCCCGGAAGTGGCTACACCTTC. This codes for CASSPWTPGSGYTF.

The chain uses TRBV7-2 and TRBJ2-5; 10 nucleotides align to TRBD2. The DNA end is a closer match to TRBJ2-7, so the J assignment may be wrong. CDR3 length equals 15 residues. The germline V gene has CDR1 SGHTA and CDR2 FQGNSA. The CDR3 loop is CASSLALAGAYEQYF. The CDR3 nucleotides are TGTGCCAGCAGCTTAGCCCTAGCGGGAGCCTACGAGCAGTACTTC.

The CDR3 region is CSVATGSNYGYTF. The CDR3, as DNA: TGCAGCGTCGCGACAGGGTCTAACTATGGCTACACCTTC. The genes are TRBV29-1 and TRBJ1-2; 7 nucleotides agree with TRBD1. V gave up 6 bases and J gave up 0 bases; unmatched junction bases: 4. Germline CDR1 reads SQVTM; CDR2 reads ANQGSEA. This CDR3 region has 13 residues.

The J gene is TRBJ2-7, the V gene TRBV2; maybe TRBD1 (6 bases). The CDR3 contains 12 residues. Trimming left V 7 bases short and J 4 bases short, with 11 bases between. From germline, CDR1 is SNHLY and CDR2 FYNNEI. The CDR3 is CASTKDSYEQYF. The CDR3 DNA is TGTGCCAGCACCAAGGACAGTTACGAGCAGTACTTC.

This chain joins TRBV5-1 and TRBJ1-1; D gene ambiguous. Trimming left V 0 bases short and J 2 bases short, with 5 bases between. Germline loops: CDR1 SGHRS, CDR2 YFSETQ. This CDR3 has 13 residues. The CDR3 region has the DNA TGCGCCAGCAGCTTGGATTCCAACACTGAAGCTTTCTTT. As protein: CASSLDSNTEAFF.

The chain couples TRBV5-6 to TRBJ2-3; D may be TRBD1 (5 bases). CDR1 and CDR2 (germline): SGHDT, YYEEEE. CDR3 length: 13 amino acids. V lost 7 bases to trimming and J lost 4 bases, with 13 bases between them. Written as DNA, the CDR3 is TGTGCCAGCTCGACACCCAGGGCAGATACGCAGTATTTT. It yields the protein CASSTPRADTQYF.

CDR3 amino acids: CATSRDFARGGPQHF. The CDR3 coding sequence is TGTGCCACCAGCAGAGATTTCGCCAGGGGGGGCCCCCAGCATTTT. The chain joins TRBV15 to TRBJ1-5; 7 positions match TRBD1. This CDR3 is 15 amino acids long. Germline V CDR1 and CDR2: LNHNV, YYDKDF (reference sequence). V trimming: 0 bases; J trimming: 10 bases; junction bases outside the gene matches: 9.

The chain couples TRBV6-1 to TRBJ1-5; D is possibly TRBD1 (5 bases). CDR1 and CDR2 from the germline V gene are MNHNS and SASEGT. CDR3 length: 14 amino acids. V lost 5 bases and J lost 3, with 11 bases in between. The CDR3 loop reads CASSFDRNNQPQHF. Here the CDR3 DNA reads TGTGCCAGCAGTTTCGACAGAAACAATCAGCCCCAGCATTTT.

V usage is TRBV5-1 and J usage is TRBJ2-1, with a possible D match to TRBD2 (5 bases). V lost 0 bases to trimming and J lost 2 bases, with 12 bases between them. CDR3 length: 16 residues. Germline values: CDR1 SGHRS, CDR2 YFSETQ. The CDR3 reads CASSLGPAGTYNEQFF. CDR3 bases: TGCGCCAGCAGCTTGGGACCAGCCGGGACCTACAATGAGCAGTTCTTC.

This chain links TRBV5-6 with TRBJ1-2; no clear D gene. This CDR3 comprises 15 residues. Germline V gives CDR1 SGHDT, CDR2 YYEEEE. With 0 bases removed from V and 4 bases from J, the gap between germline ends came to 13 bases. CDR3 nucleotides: TGTGCCAGCAGCTTGGATTGGGTTGGGCTCTATGGCTACACCTTC. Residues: CASSLDWVGLYGYTF.

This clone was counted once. The CDR3: CASSLNTQETQYF. For the CDR3, the DNA is TGTGCCAGCTCACTCAACACCCAAGAGACCCAGTACTTC. This chain links TRBV18 with TRBJ2-5; no reliable D call. Trimming cost V 4 bases and J 1 base, with 7 bases left between them. Germline V gives CDR1 KGHSH, CDR2 LQKENI. CDR3 length equals 13 residues.

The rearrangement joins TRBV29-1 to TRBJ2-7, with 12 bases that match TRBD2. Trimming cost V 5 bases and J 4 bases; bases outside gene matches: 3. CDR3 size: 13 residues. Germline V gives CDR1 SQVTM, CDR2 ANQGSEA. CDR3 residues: CSVRTSGTYEQYF. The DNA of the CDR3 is TGCAGCGTTCGGACTAGCGGGACGTACGAGCAGTACTTC.

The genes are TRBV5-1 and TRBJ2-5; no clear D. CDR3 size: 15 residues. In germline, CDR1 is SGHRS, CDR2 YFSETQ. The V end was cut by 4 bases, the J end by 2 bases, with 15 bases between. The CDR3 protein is CASSEVRIYQETQYF. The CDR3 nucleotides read TGCGCCAGCAGCGAGGTCAGGATTTATCAAGAGACCCAGTACTTC.

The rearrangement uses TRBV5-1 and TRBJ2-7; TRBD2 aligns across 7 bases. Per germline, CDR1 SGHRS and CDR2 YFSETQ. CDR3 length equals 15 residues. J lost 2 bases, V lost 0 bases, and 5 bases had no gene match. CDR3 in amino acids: CASSLGGRGAYEQYF. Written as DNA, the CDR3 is TGCGCCAGCAGCTTGGGCGGGAGAGGAGCCTACGAGCAGTACTTC.

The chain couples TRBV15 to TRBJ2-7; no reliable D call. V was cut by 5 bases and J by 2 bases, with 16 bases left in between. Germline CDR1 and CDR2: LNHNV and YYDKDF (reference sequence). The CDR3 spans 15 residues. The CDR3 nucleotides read TGTGCCACCAGCGCCACAATATCGGTTCCCTACGAGCAGTACTTC. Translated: CATSATISVPYEQYF.

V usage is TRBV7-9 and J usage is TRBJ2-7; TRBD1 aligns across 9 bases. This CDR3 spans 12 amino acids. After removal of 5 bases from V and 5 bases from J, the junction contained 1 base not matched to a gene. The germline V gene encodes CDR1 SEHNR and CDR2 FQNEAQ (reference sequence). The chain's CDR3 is CASSRTGDEQYF. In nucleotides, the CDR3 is TGTGCCAGCAGCAGGACAGGGGACGAGCAGTACTTC.

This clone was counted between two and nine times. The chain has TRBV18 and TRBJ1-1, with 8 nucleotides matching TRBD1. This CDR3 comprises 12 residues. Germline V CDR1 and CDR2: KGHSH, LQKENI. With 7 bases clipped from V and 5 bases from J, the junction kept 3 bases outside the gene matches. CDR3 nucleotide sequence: TGTGCCAGCTTCCGACAGGGGACTGAAGCTTTCTTT. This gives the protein CASFRQGTEAFF. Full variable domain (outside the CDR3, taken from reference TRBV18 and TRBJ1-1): NAGVMQNPRHLVRRRGQEARLRCSPMKGHSHVYWYRQLPEEGLKFMVYLQKENIIDESGMPKERFSAEFPKEGPSILRIQQVVRGDSAAYFCASFRQGTEAFFGQGTRLTVV.

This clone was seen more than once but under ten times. The CDR3 reads CASSYLGAGGGNTIYF. The DNA of the CDR3 is TGTGCCAGCAGTTATCTGGGGGCTGGAGGTGGAAACACCATATATTTT. The chain employs TRBV6-5 and TRBJ1-3; D perhaps matches TRBD1 (6 bases). V lost 3 bases and J lost 3, with 15 bases in between. Germline V gene data show CDR1 as MNHEY and CDR2 as SVGAGI. This CDR3 has 16 residues.

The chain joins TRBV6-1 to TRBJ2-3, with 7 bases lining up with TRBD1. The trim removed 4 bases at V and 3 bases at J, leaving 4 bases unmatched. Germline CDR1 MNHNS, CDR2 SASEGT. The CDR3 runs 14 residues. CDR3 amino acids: CASSADRVTDTQYF. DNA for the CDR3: TGTGCCAGCAGTGCAGACAGGGTAACAGATACGCAGTATTTT.

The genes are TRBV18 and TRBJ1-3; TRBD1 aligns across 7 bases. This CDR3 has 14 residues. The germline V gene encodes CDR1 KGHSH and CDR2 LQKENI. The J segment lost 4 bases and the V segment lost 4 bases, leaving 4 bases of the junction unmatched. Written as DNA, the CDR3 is TGTGCCAGCTCACGGGACAGAGGAGGAAACACCATATATTTT. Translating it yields CASSRDRGGNTIYF.

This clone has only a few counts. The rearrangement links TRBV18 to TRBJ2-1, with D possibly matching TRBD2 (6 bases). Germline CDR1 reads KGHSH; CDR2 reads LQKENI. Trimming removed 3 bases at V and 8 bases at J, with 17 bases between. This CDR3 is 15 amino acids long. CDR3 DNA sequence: TGTGCCAGCTCACCTCGATGGGCGGGGAACGATGAGCAGTTCTTC. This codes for CASSPRWAGNDEQFF.